This T cell receptor beta chain was profiled in a study of response to subunit inactivated influenza vaccine. Findings and caveats of the study: With each seasonal influenza vaccination, the authors suggested, few new T cells are recruited.

This CDR3 has 13 amino acids. The V segment lost 6 bases and the J segment 5 bases; nucleotides outside the gene matches: 8. In germline, CDR1 is DFQATT, CDR2 SNEGSKA (reference sequence). TCRdb reanalysed the RT-PCR reads using MiXCR and keeps one entry per CDR3 protein. The sample holds 500,000 to 600,000 distinct CDR3 sequences; approximately 15% are singletons and the top ten take approximately 3%. There are a few counts of this clonotype. What it binds is not known. The source material was CD4+ T cells sorted from PBMCs, sampled around 2 years after vaccination. This clonotype was sampled from a man between 45 and 75 years old who received an inactivated influenza vaccine. The chain links TRBV20-1 to TRBJ1-2; 8 bases are shared with TRBD1. CDR3 coding DNA: TGCAGTGCAACCGGACAGGGTGGATATGGCTACACCTTC. Its protein product is CSATGQGGYGYTF.